This entry lists 26 T cell receptor beta chains sequenced from one sample in a study of T cell responses to AZD1222 COVID-19 vaccine. Assay: immunoSEQ multiplex PCR; the TCRdb copy retains only in-frame clones and omits some. There are 110,000 or so clones in the sample; approximately 91% occur only once, and over 3.5% lies in the top ten. The sample here was peripheral blood, taken on day 0 of AZD1222 vaccination. The receptors come from an adult in good health.

The V gene is TRBV12-3 or TRBV12-4, the J gene TRBJ2-7; weak D call: TRBD1 (6 bases). V was trimmed by 7 bases and J by 7 bases, leaving 17 bases between them. CDR3 length equals 13 residues. Here the CDR3 DNA reads TGTGCCAGCACCTTCTCTAGCAGGGGTGAGCAGTACTTC. Protein sequence: CASTFSSRGEQYF.

The chain joins TRBV9 to TRBJ2-3; D not resolved. V gave up 4 bases and J gave up 0 bases, with 12 bases separating them. Germline CDR1 SGDLS, CDR2 YYNGEE. This CDR3 comprises 15 residues. The CDR3 region is CASSPHFLSTDTQYF. The CDR3 DNA reads TGTGCCAGCAGCCCTCACTTCCTGAGCACAGATACGCAGTATTTT.

The J gene is TRBJ1-1, the V gene TRBV6-2 or TRBV6-3; D remains unclear. V was trimmed by 0 bases and J by 1 base, leaving 6 bases between them. CDR1 MNHEY and CDR2 SVGEGT come from the germline V gene. The CDR3 sequence is 14 residues long. CDR3 sequence (DNA): TGTGCCAGCAGTTACTCCAGTACGAACACTGAAGCTTTCTTT. Translating it yields CASSYSSTNTEAFF.

The chain recombines TRBV5-8 with TRBJ2-7; no clear D gene. The germline V gene has CDR1 SGHTS and CDR2 YDEGEE. V lost 4 bases, J lost 7 bases, and 24 bases lay in between. The CDR3 covers 16 residues. The CDR3: CASSRDWGSTTWEQYF. Written as DNA, the CDR3 is TGTGCCAGCAGCAGGGATTGGGGATCTACTACGTGGGAGCAGTACTTC. Drawing the rest from reference TRBV5-8 and TRBJ2-7, the complete variable domain is EAGVTQSPTHLIKTRGQQATLRCSPISGHTSVYWYQQALGLGLQFLLWYDEGEERNRGNFPPRFSGRQFPNYSSELNVNALELEDSALYLCASSRDWGSTTWEQYFGPGTRLTVT.

This clone has only a few counts. This CDR3 is CASSPQTGSNQPQHF. CDR3 nucleotide sequence: TGTGCCAGCTCACCCCAAACGGGCAGCAATCAGCCCCAGCATTTT. This chain joins TRBV18 and TRBJ1-5; no firm D call. Germline V gives CDR1 KGHSH, CDR2 LQKENI. The CDR3 runs 15 residues. The ends were cut back, 3 bases at V and 1 base at J, with 10 bases in the middle.

V and J are TRBV6-5 and TRBJ1-2; 10 nucleotides match TRBD1. The trim removed 0 bases at V and 3 bases at J, leaving 1 base unmatched. Germline values: CDR1 MNHEY, CDR2 SVGAGI. This CDR3 is built from 15 residues. The CDR3 sequence is CASSYSDRGDYGYTF. CDR3 DNA sequence: TGTGCCAGCAGTTACTCGGACAGGGGGGACTATGGCTACACCTTC.

The CDR3 DNA is TGCGCCAGTTTGGAGGGGCGTACGACCGGGGAGCTGTTTTTT. Its translation: CASLEGRTTGELFF. The chain has TRBV5-1 and TRBJ2-2, with D perhaps TRBD2 (6 bases). Germline lookup yields CDR1 SGHRS and CDR2 YFSETQ. The CDR3 is 14 amino acids. Trimming removed 8 bases at V and 5 bases at J, with 16 bases between.

This chain uses TRBV3-1 (or the pseudogene TRBV3-2) with TRBJ2-7; 14 bases match TRBD2. The germline CDR1 and CDR2 sequences are LGHDT and YNNKEL (reference sequence). J was trimmed by 1 base and V by 4 bases; bases with no gene match: 12. CDR3 size: 19 residues. The CDR3 region is CASSRRLAGGQMRSYEQYF. CDR3 sequence (DNA): TGTGCCAGCAGCCGCCGACTAGCGGGGGGGCAAATGAGGTCCTACGAGCAGTACTTC.

This chain joins TRBV5-4 and TRBJ2-7; the D is unclear. CDR3 size: 15 residues. With 2 bases removed from V and 4 bases from J, the gap between germline ends came to 16 bases. CDR1 and CDR2 from the germline V gene are SGHNT and YYREEE (reference sequence). This CDR3 reads CASSFSSDTRYEQYF. The CDR3 DNA follows: TGTGCCAGCAGCTTCTCGTCCGATACCAGATACGAGCAGTACTTC.

The chain combines TRBV6-5 with TRBJ1-1; 7 bases map to TRBD1. V dropped 8 bases and J dropped 4; count of bases not matched to a gene: 10. The CDR3 runs to 14 residues. Germline-derived CDR1 and CDR2 are MNHEY and SVGAGI. CDR3: CASRLRQGTTEAFF. DNA for the CDR3: TGTGCCAGCCGCTTGCGACAGGGTACCACTGAAGCTTTCTTT.

The V call is TRBV6-2 or TRBV6-3, the J call TRBJ2-3; D tentatively fits TRBD1 or TRBD2 (6 bases each). This CDR3 is 15 amino acids long. V was cut by 0 bases and J by 3 bases, with 10 bases left in between. Germline CDR1 is MNHEY and CDR2 is SVGEGT. The CDR3 here is CASSYSGGETDTQYF. The CDR3 DNA follows: TGTGCCAGCAGTTACTCCGGGGGCGAAACAGATACGCAGTATTTT.

The chain has TRBV19 and TRBJ1-2; no reliable D call. The CDR3 extends over 15 amino acids. CDR1 is LNHDA and CDR2 is SQIVND in the germline V gene (reference sequence). The V end lost 5 bases, the J end lost 7 bases, and 20 bases lay between the germline ends. The CDR3 bases are TGTGCCAGTAGTTCAAGGACTGCCTTAAGGAGTGGCTACACCTTC. Protein sequence: CASSSRTALRSGYTF.

This rearrangement joins TRBV19 to TRBJ1-5; no reliable D call. Per germline, CDR1 LNHDA and CDR2 SQIVND (reference sequence). The CDR3 sequence is 14 residues long. The V and J ends lost 10 bases and 3 bases respectively, with 16 bases between them. The CDR3: CATQSSGLNQPQHF. DNA for the CDR3: TGTGCCACTCAAAGTTCCGGGCTCAATCAGCCCCAGCATTTT.

This sequence joins TRBV13 and TRBJ1-4; D unresolved. CDR3 length: 15 amino acids. CDR1 and CDR2 (germline): PRHDT, FYEKMQ (reference sequence). V was clipped by 2 bases and J by 8 bases, with 15 bases between them. As DNA, the CDR3 is TGTGCCAGCAGCTTACAAGGTTCCATGGTGGAAAAACTGTTTTTT. This gives the protein CASSLQGSMVEKLFF.

This clone was seen more than once but under ten times. The chain carries TRBV19 and TRBJ1-5, with D maybe TRBD1 (5 bases). V was shortened by 3 bases and J by 7 bases, with 13 bases between the two germline ends. The CDR3 loop spans 14 amino acids. The germline gives CDR1 LNHDA, CDR2 SQIVND (reference sequence). DNA of the CDR3: TGTGCCAGTAGTATGCAGGGTTTCGCCCAGCCCCAGCATTTT. This encodes CASSMQGFAQPQHF. The full variable domain, its missing parts supplied by reference TRBV19 and TRBJ1-5, is DGGITQSPKYLFRKEGQNVTLSCEQNLNHDAMYWYRQDPGQGLRLIYYSQIVNDFQKGDIAEGYSVSREKKESFPLTVTSAQKNPTAFYLCASSMQGFAQPQHFGDGTRLSIL.

The rearrangement uses TRBV6-6 and TRBJ1-5; 7 positions match TRBD1. This CDR3 contains 16 residues. V lost 2 bases to trimming and J lost 6 bases; unmatched junction nucleotides: 10. CDR1 and CDR2 from the germline V gene are MNHNY and SVGAGI (reference sequence). In DNA, the CDR3 is TGTGCCAGCAGTTACAGAAACTGGGACAGTCGTCAGCCCCAGCATTTT. Residues: CASSYRNWDSRQPQHF.

The V call is TRBV11-3, the J call TRBJ1-3; D is undetermined. The germline gives CDR1 SGHNT, CDR2 YENEEA. The ends were cut back, 4 bases at V and 1 base at J, with 5 bases in the middle. This CDR3 comprises 13 residues. This chain's CDR3 is CASSSSSGNTIYF. The CDR3 DNA reads TGTGCCAGCAGCTCCTCATCTGGAAACACCATATATTTT.

The chain has TRBV4-1 and TRBJ1-5; D is uncertain. V was clipped by 0 bases and J by 3 bases, with 6 bases between them. The V gene's germline CDR1 is MGHRA and CDR2 YSYEKL. The CDR3 covers 14 residues. CDR3: CASSQDPSNQPQHF. The CDR3 DNA follows: TGCGCCAGCAGCCAAGATCCCTCCAATCAGCCCCAGCATTTT.

The genes are TRBV9 and TRBJ1-1; TRBD1 matches 12 bases. V lost 0 bases to trimming and J lost 0 bases; unmatched junction nucleotides: 3. Germline values: CDR1 SGDLS, CDR2 YYNGEE. The CDR3 has 17 residues. The CDR3 spells CASSVGDRGRMNTEAFF. The CDR3 DNA sequence: TGTGCCAGCAGCGTAGGGGACAGGGGGCGCATGAACACTGAAGCTTTCTTT.

This clone was seen once. The chain employs TRBV7-3 and TRBJ2-1; D perhaps matches TRBD1 (6 bases). The germline V gene encodes CDR1 SGHTA and CDR2 FQGTGA. V lost 1 base and J lost 2, with 12 bases in between. The CDR3 is 16 residues long. CDR3 in amino acids: CASSLRGRGTYNEQFF. Written as DNA, the CDR3 is TGTGCCAGCAGCTTAAGGGGGCGAGGGACCTACAATGAGCAGTTCTTC.

The rearrangement links TRBV7-2 to TRBJ2-1; 8 bases are a match to TRBD2. The CDR3 loop spans 16 amino acids. V dropped 1 base and J dropped 3; count of bases not matched to a gene: 5. CDR1 and CDR2 from the germline V gene are SGHTA and FQGNSA. The CDR3: CASSLVPGLGYNEQFF. The CDR3 DNA follows: TGTGCCAGCAGCTTAGTACCGGGACTAGGCTACAATGAGCAGTTCTTC.

The CDR3 here is CASQLSGGAREQYF. The CDR3 nucleotides read TGTGCCAGTCAGCTCTCCGGGGGGGCGCGGGAGCAGTACTTC. The chain employs TRBV19 and TRBJ2-7, with 8 bases fitting TRBD2. Germline V gives CDR1 LNHDA, CDR2 SQIVND (reference sequence). The CDR3 loop spans 14 amino acids. The V segment lost 8 bases and the J segment 7 bases; nucleotides outside the gene matches: 13.

The rearrangement links TRBV3-1 (or the pseudogene TRBV3-2) to TRBJ2-2; TRBD2 matches at 14 bases. Trimming took 0 bases from V and 0 from J; bases not matched to a gene: 3. CDR3 length: 19 amino acids. From germline, CDR1 is LGHDT and CDR2 YNNKEL (reference sequence). The CDR3: CASSQEGLAGGPNTGELFF. Here the CDR3 DNA reads TGTGCCAGCAGCCAAGAAGGACTAGCGGGGGGCCCGAACACCGGGGAGCTGTTTTTT.

The chain has TRBV7-2 and TRBJ2-5; D may be TRBD1 or TRBD2 (6 bases each). The CDR3 has 16 residues. With 1 base removed from V and 2 bases from J, the gap between germline ends came to 14 bases. Per the germline V gene, CDR1 is SGHTA and CDR2 is FQGNSA. CDR3 bases: TGTGCCAGCAGCTTAGTTAGGGGGGACCTTCAAGAGACCCAGTACTTC. Its translation: CASSLVRGDLQETQYF.

This chain joins TRBV7-8 and TRBJ2-7; tentatively, D is TRBD1 (6 bases). Per the germline V gene, CDR1 is SGHVS and CDR2 is FQNEAQ. Trimming removed 1 base at V and 7 bases at J, with 11 bases between. The CDR3 has 13 amino acids. The CDR3 region is CASSLEFDREQYF. The CDR3 nucleotides read TGTGCCAGCAGCTTAGAATTTGACAGGGAGCAGTACTTC.

This clone came up once. The CDR3 is CASSPGDRGNGYTF. In DNA form, the CDR3 reads TGTGCCAGCTCACCGGGGGACAGGGGAAATGGCTACACCTTC. The V and J genes are TRBV18 and TRBJ1-2; 10 bases align to TRBD1. V was clipped by 3 bases and J by 6 bases; unmatched bases: 4. The CDR3 totals 14 residues. The germline V gene encodes CDR1 KGHSH and CDR2 LQKENI.